Listed below are T cell receptor beta chains from one sample, sequenced in a study of a mutant IDH1 vaccine in newly diagnosed glioma. What these receptors recognize is not known. Profiled with immunoSEQ multiplex PCR; TCRdb holds only in-frame clones, not every one. This sample has some 54,000 clones, with 90% to 95% found just once. The specimen was PBMCs, collected from a glioma patient whose treatment included an IDH1 peptide vaccine. Receptors originate from a man between 50 and 59 years old with glioma. CDR3s include the opening cysteine and the closing phenylalanine or tryptophan. A D gene is named only where the DNA matches it firmly. Size is stated for part of the rows, as once, few or many counts, or as a class when the clone is expanded.

d_gene	v_gene	j_gene	abundance	CDR3aa	CDR3nt
-	TRBV5-5	TRBJ1-4	-	CASSLYAATNEKLFF	TGTGCCAGCAGCCTCTATGCTGCAACTAATGAAAAACTGTTTTTT
-	TRBV19	TRBJ2-7	-	CASSRGTHFSEQYF	TGTGCCAGTAGTCGAGGGACACACTTCAGCGAGCAGTACTTC
TRBD1	TRBV6-5	TRBJ1-1	-	CASSRQGTEAFF	TGTGCCAGCAGTCGACAGGGGACTGAAGCTTTCTTT
-	TRBV30	TRBJ1-2	-	CAWSVPPDSLYGYTF	TGTGCCTGGAGTGTACCTCCGGACAGTCTCTATGGCTACACCTTC
-	TRBV15	TRBJ1-4	-	CATSRVWATNEKLFF	TGTGCCACCAGCAGAGTGTGGGCAACTAATGAAAAACTGTTTTTT
-	TRBV5-6	TRBJ1-2	-	CASSLAVGNYGYTF	TGTGCCAGCAGCTTGGCCGTGGGAAACTATGGCTACACCTTC
-	TRBV28	TRBJ2-7	-	CASSSHNTRQAYEQYF	TGTGCCAGCAGTTCCCACAATACAAGACAGGCCTACGAGCAGTACTTC
-	TRBV5-1	TRBJ1-5	-	CASSLGEGIQPQHF	TGCGCCAGCAGCTTGGGTGAGGGGATTCAGCCCCAGCATTTT
-	TRBV15	TRBJ1-2	-	CATTRGKSNYGYTF	TGTGCCACCACGAGGGGCAAATCTAACTATGGCTACACCTTC
TRBD1	TRBV6-6	TRBJ2-7	-	CASRPTGVSNEQYF	TGTGCCAGCAGGCCGACAGGGGTTAGTAACGAGCAGTACTTC
TRBD2	TRBV28	TRBJ2-7	-	CASKLAGGSYEQYF	TGTGCCAGCAAGTTAGCGGGAGGGTCCTACGAGCAGTACTTC
-	TRBV6-1	TRBJ1-2	-	CASSESGRKGYTF	TGTGCCAGCAGTGAAAGCGGGCGAAAAGGCTACACCTTC
-	TRBV19	TRBJ1-4	once	CASSRQNPGELFF	TGTGCCAGTAGTCGACAGAACCCTGGGGAACTGTTTTTT
TRBD2	TRBV29-1	TRBJ2-1	-	CSDKGLAGYNEQFF	TGCAGCGATAAAGGACTAGCGGGATACAATGAGCAGTTCTTC
-	TRBV13	TRBJ2-1	-	CASSLGSLGGNEQFF	TGTGCCAGCAGCTTAGGCTCTTTGGGGGGCAATGAGCAGTTCTTC
-	TRBV27	TRBJ2-3	-	CASSTQTGSHTQYF	TGTGCCAGCAGTACTCAAACAGGGTCCCATACGCAGTATTTT
-	TRBV4-1	TRBJ2-5	-	CASSQWEGVETQYF	TGCGCCAGCAGCCAATGGGAAGGGGTAGAGACCCAGTACTTC
-	TRBV7-2	TRBJ2-1	-	CASSSHLPEQFF	TGTGCCAGCAGCTCACACTTACCTGAGCAGTTCTTC
-	TRBV21-1	TRBJ2-7	-	CASSKAVRVGGYKQYF	TGTGCCAGCAGCAAAGCGGTCCGGGTCGGGGGTTACAAGCAGTACTTC
-	TRBV4-1	TRBJ2-2	-	CASSQVPGSNTGELFF	TGCGCCAGCAGCCAAGTTCCAGGTTCGAACACCGGGGAGCTGTTTTTT
-	TRBV13	TRBJ2-7	-	CASSLAREPSGEQYF	TGTGCCAGCAGCTTAGCCCGGGAACCCTCGGGGGAGCAGTACTTC
-	TRBV29-1	TRBJ1-2	-	CSVEDGTSWYGYTF	TGCAGCGTTGAAGATGGGACCTCTTGGTATGGCTACACCTTC
-	TRBV2	TRBJ1-5	-	CASSGTVRQPQHF	TGTGCCAGCAGTGGGACAGTCAGACAGCCCCAGCATTTT
-	TRBV6-6	TRBJ2-7	-	CASSLSEDEQYF	TGTGCCAGCAGTTTAAGTGAGGACGAGCAGTACTTC
-	TRBV29-1	TRBJ2-1	-	CSARGIVWDNEQFF	TGCAGCGCGAGGGGGATTGTATGGGACAATGAGCAGTTCTTC
-	TRBV4-1	TRBJ2-5	-	CASSQDRTQETQYF	TGCGCCAGCAGCCAAGATCGGACACAAGAGACCCAGTACTTC
-	TRBV2	TRBJ2-7	-	CASSETATYEQYF	TGTGCCAGCAGCGAGACAGCCACCTACGAGCAGTACTTC
TRBD1	TRBV27	TRBJ1-5	-	CASSPGTGNNQPQHF	TGTGCCAGCAGTCCCGGGACAGGGAACAATCAGCCCCAGCATTTT
TRBD1	TRBV4-2	TRBJ2-7	-	CASSPRDRAYEQYF	TGTGCCAGCAGCCCCCGGGACAGAGCCTACGAGCAGTACTTC
-	TRBV19	TRBJ1-3	-	CASSMGGRVGNTIYF	TGTGCCAGTAGTATGGGCGGCCGAGTTGGAAACACCATATATTTT